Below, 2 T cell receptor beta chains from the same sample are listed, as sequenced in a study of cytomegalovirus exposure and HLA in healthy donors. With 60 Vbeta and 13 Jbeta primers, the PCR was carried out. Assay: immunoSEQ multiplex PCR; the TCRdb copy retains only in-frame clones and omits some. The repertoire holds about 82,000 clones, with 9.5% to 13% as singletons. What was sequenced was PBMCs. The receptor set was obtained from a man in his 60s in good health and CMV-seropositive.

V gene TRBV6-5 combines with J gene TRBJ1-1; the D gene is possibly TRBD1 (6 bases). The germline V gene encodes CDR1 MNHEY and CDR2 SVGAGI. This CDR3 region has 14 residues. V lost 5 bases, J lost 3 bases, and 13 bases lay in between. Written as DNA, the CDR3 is TGTGCCAGCAGTAAAGACAGGTCATACACTGAAGCTTTCTTT. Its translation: CASSKDRSYTEAFF.

The DNA for the CDR3 is TGCGCCAGCAGCTTCGGACTAGCGGGGAGATCTAGCACAGATACGCAGTATTTT. It is translated as CASSFGLAGRSSTDTQYF. This chain joins TRBV5-1 and TRBJ2-3, with 12 bases that match TRBD2. The trim removed 2 bases at V and 0 bases at J, leaving 7 bases unmatched. The CDR3 sequence is 18 residues long. The germline V gene has CDR1 SGHRS and CDR2 YFSETQ.